The rows below give T cell receptor beta chains drawn from one sample of a study of blood T cell repertoires in COVID-19. Using immunoSEQ multiplex PCR, the repertoire was profiled, and TCRdb retains in-frame clones only, with some absent. The sample lists around 200,000 clones; 70% to 90% were seen once. Input material: peripheral blood. All receptors derive from a middle-aged man with acute or convalescent COVID-19. The CDR3 runs from the conserved cysteine through the conserved F or W. The D gene is left open where the match is weak. Not every row has a clone size; where given, it reads once, few, many or a size class.

D	size	J	V	DNA	CDR3
TRBD2	NA	TRBJ2-1	TRBV18	TGTGCCAGCTCTCAGAGTAGCGGGAGGAGCCCCTACAATGAGCAGTTCTTC	CASSQSSGRSPYNEQFF
NA	NA	TRBJ1-1	TRBV6-6	TGTGCCAGCAGTTACCCGAAGGCGGCGGGGGACACTGAAGCTTTCTTT	CASSYPKAAGDTEAFF
NA	NA	TRBJ1-5	TRBV5-8	TGTGCCAGCAGCCGGACAGGCAATCAGCCCCAGCATTTT	CASSRTGNQPQHF
NA	NA	TRBJ1-1	TRBV28	TGTGCCAGTATCGTGGGGGCTCGAACTGAAGCTTTCTTT	CASIVGARTEAFF
NA	NA	TRBJ1-3	TRBV28	TGTGCCAGCAGGAACAGCCCTGCAGGAAACACCATATATTTT	CASRNSPAGNTIYF
NA	NA	TRBJ2-3	TRBV4-2	TGTGCCAGCAGGCTGGCAGATACGCAGTATTTT	CASRLADTQYF
NA	NA	TRBJ1-4	TRBV28	TGTGCCAGCAGGGACTTTAGACAGGAACTGTTTTTT	CASRDFRQELFF
NA	NA	TRBJ2-7	TRBV4-1	TGCGCCAGCAGCCAAGGACCCTCGGGAGACGAGCAGTACTTC	CASSQGPSGDEQYF
NA	NA	TRBJ2-5	TRBV7-9	TGTGCCAGCAGCTCAAGATCACGGGAACCAGAAACCCAGTACTTC	CASSSRSREPETQYF
NA	few	TRBJ1-5	TRBV2	TGTGCCAGCAGTGAAGTCGGCCGTAGAGGCGATCAGCCCCAGCATTTT	CASSEVGRRGDQPQHF
TRBD1	NA	TRBJ1-5	TRBV4-1	TGCGCCAGCAGCCAAGCGGGACAGGCATTGCAGCCCCAGCATTTT	CASSQAGQALQPQHF
TRBD1	NA	TRBJ1-6	TRBV5-1	TGCGCCAGCAGCTGGGGACAGCCCTCTGATTCACCCCTCCACTTT	CASSWGQPSDSPLHF